This entry lists 25 T cell receptor beta chains sequenced from one sample in a study of cytomegalovirus exposure and HLA in healthy donors. PCR involved 60 Vbeta and 13 Jbeta primers. Data came from immunoSEQ multiplex PCR; TCRdb stores just in-frame clones and leaves some out. The table lists about 92,000 clones, roughly 70% of them singletons. What was sequenced was PBMCs. All receptors come from a woman aged 18 to 35 in good health and CMV-seropositive.

This clone was detected once. J is TRBJ2-5 and V is TRBV6-5; D possibly corresponds to TRBD1 (6 bases). The CDR3 has 14 residues. CDR1 and CDR2 (germline): MNHEY, SVGAGI. The V and J ends lost 6 bases and 5 bases respectively, with 16 bases between them. The DNA of the CDR3 is TGTGCCAGCAGGCCTACAGGGAGTTGGGAGACCCAGTACTTC. It yields the protein CASRPTGSWETQYF.

The sample holds a few counts of this clone. V and J are TRBV10-2 and TRBJ1-5; no firm D call. V gave up 8 bases and J gave up 4 bases, with 9 bases separating them. The CDR3 has 12 amino acids. Germline values: CDR1 WSHSY, CDR2 SAAADI. The CDR3 loop is CASQTGNQPQHF. The DNA of the CDR3 is TGCGCCAGCCAGACGGGTAATCAGCCCCAGCATTTT.

This rearrangement joins TRBV28 to TRBJ2-7; D is perhaps TRBD2 (5 bases). CDR3 length: 12 residues. V lost 6 bases, J lost 4 bases, and 10 bases lay in between. The V gene's germline CDR1 is MDHEN and CDR2 SYDVKM. CDR3 residues: CASRGSRYEQYF. The CDR3 coding sequence is TGTGCCAGCAGGGGGAGTCGGTACGAGCAGTACTTC.

The chain combines TRBV30 with TRBJ2-1; 9 bases are a match to TRBD1. V gave up 5 bases and J gave up 6 bases; unmatched junction bases: 5. The CDR3 runs 13 residues. Germline values: CDR1 GTSNPN, CDR2 SVGIG (reference sequence). The CDR3 here is CAWVGQGVNEQFF. CDR3 DNA sequence: TGTGCCTGGGTGGGACAGGGAGTCAATGAGCAGTTCTTC.

This sequence joins TRBV5-4 and TRBJ2-7; TRBD2 matches at 11 bases. The length of the CDR3 is 16 residues. The V segment lost 4 bases and the J segment 2 bases; nucleotides outside the gene matches: 8. Per the germline V gene, CDR1 is SGHNT and CDR2 is YYREEE (reference sequence). The CDR3 region is CASSRAHSGGAYEQYF. The CDR3 DNA follows: TGTGCCAGCAGCCGGGCCCATAGCGGGGGGGCCTACGAGCAGTACTTC.

This clone has just a few counts. This sequence joins TRBV5-6 and TRBJ1-5, with 9 bases aligning to TRBD1. The CDR3 runs 15 residues. Germline CDR1 and CDR2: SGHDT and YYEEEE. V gave up 2 bases and J gave up 6 bases; unmatched junction bases: 6. CDR3 sequence: CASSFRDREVQPQHF. In DNA, the CDR3 is TGTGCCAGCAGCTTCCGGGACAGGGAAGTTCAGCCCCAGCATTTT.

The chain links TRBV5-5 to TRBJ2-7, with D perhaps TRBD1 (7 bases). Germline loops: CDR1 SGHKS, CDR2 YYEKEE (reference sequence). Trimming pared 5 bases from V and 5 bases from J, leaving 20 bases between. This CDR3 spans 15 amino acids. The CDR3 DNA follows: TGTGCCAGCAGTCGCTGGGCAGGGGGGCGCGACGAGCAGTACTTC. Residues: CASSRWAGGRDEQYF.

This clone has more than one count but fewer than ten. This rearrangement joins TRBV21-1 to TRBJ2-2; the D call of TRBD2 is as the table states it, not checked on the DNA. TRBV21-1 corresponds to a pseudogene. The CDR3 is 13 amino acids. CDR3 in amino acids: CASSSDCTGELFF. In nucleotides, the CDR3 is TGTGCCAGCAGCTCGGACTGCACCGGGGAGCTGTTTTTT.

Only a few counts were recorded for this clone. The chain uses TRBV11-2 and TRBJ2-7; 9 positions match TRBD2. CDR1 and CDR2 (germline): SGHAT, FQNNGV. The ends lost 2 bases at V and 2 bases at J; junction bases unmatched: 4. The CDR3 spans 15 residues. CDR3 DNA sequence: TGTGCCAGCAGCTTATTAGCGGGAGCTCCCTACGAGCAGTACTTC. Translating gives CASSLLAGAPYEQYF.

The chain has TRBV12-5 and TRBJ2-1, with 7 bases identical to TRBD2. The CDR3 sequence is 14 residues long. Germline V gives CDR1 LGHNT, CDR2 FRNRAP. The V segment lost 7 bases and the J segment 0 bases; nucleotides outside the gene matches: 3. Here the CDR3 reads CASAPGGSYNEQFF. The CDR3 region has the DNA TGTGCTAGTGCCCCGGGGGGCTCCTACAATGAGCAGTTCTTC.

This clone showed up just a few times. V and J are TRBV27 and TRBJ2-7, with TRBD1 matching 7 bases. From germline, CDR1 is MNHEY and CDR2 SMNVEV (reference sequence). The CDR3 is 14 amino acids. V shed 5 bases and J 3 bases; nucleotides not matched to a gene: 7. The CDR3 here is CASSLTGDLYEQYF. The DNA of the CDR3 is TGTGCCAGCAGTCTTACAGGGGATCTCTACGAGCAGTACTTC.

The CDR3 here is CASSEGQGVEQYF. In DNA, the CDR3 is TGTGCCAGCAGTGAAGGACAGGGGGTCGAGCAGTACTTC. V gene TRBV2 combines with J gene TRBJ2-5; 9 bases are shared with TRBD1. The tail of the sequence fits TRBJ2-7 better, so the J call may be wrong. The CDR3 runs to 13 residues. Germline CDR1 is SNHLY and CDR2 is FYNNEI.

The chain couples TRBV9 to TRBJ2-2; possibly TRBD1 for D (6 bases). CDR1 is SGDLS and CDR2 is YYNGEE in the germline V gene. This CDR3 spans 18 amino acids. Trimming shortened V by 1 base and J by 7 bases, and 23 bases separated the two germline ends. CDR3 residues: CASSVSPGPQGIYGELFF. CDR3 DNA: TGTGCCAGCAGCGTATCCCCGGGGCCACAGGGAATATACGGGGAGCTGTTTTTT. The variable domain in full, with the rest retrieved from reference TRBV9 and TRBJ2-2, is DSGVTQTPKHLITATGQRVTLRCSPRSGDLSVYWYQQSLDQGLQFLIQYYNGEERAKGNILERFSAQQFPDLHSELNLSSLELGDSALYFCASSVSPGPQGIYGELFFGEGSRLTVL.

J is TRBJ2-2 and V is TRBV11-1, with 14 nucleotides matching TRBD2. The ends lost 6 bases at V and 7 bases at J; junction bases unmatched: 13. Germline V gives CDR1 SGHAT, CDR2 FQDESV (reference sequence). The CDR3 consists of 18 residues. The CDR3 coding sequence is TGTGCCAGCAGTCCAGGCCGACTAGCGGGGGGGCAGGACGGGGAGCTGTTTTTT. Protein sequence: CASSPGRLAGGQDGELFF.

The gene calls are TRBV5-1 and TRBJ2-1, with 7 positions matching TRBD2. Germline lookup yields CDR1 SGHRS and CDR2 YFSETQ. CDR3 length: 14 amino acids. V lost 4 bases, J lost 8 bases, and 9 bases stayed unmatched. Here the CDR3 reads CASSPGLVNDEQFF. As DNA, the CDR3 is TGCGCCAGCAGCCCAGGACTAGTGAATGATGAGCAGTTCTTC.

This sequence joins TRBV29-1 and TRBJ2-5, with 7 bases identical to TRBD2. The DNA matches TRBJ2-7 better at its end, which makes the J call doubtful. The CDR3 runs 12 residues. CDR1 is SQVTM and CDR2 is ANQGSEA in the germline V gene. The CDR3 reads CSVESSGYEQYF. CDR3 nucleotides: TGCAGCGTTGAGAGTAGCGGGTACGAGCAGTACTTC.

The V and J genes are TRBV6-6 and TRBJ1-6; D perhaps matches TRBD1 (6 bases). The V end was cut by 10 bases, the J end by 3 bases, with 13 bases between. Germline lookup yields CDR1 MNHNY and CDR2 SVGAGI (reference sequence). This CDR3 spans 14 amino acids. CDR3 DNA: TGTGCCACATTGCACAGGGTCTATAATTCACCCCTCCACTTT. Its protein product is CATLHRVYNSPLHF.

The J gene is TRBJ1-1, the V gene TRBV6-6; D is undetermined. The CDR3 loop spans 14 amino acids. Trimming removed 4 bases at V and 4 bases at J, with 13 bases between. Looked up from germline, CDR1 is MNHNY and CDR2 is SVGAGI (reference sequence). DNA for the CDR3: TGTGCCAGCAGTTTTTCGGCGGGAGGCACTGAAGCTTTCTTT. Translating gives CASSFSAGGTEAFF.

This chain links TRBV2 with TRBJ2-1; 8 bases are shared with TRBD1. V shed 4 bases, J shed 3 bases, and the junction held 5 bases outside the gene matches. This CDR3 comprises 15 residues. Germline-derived CDR1 and CDR2 are SNHLY and FYNNEI. The CDR3 here is CASSVAGGYYNEQFF. The CDR3 DNA reads as TGTGCCAGCAGTGTGGCAGGGGGCTACTACAATGAGCAGTTCTTC.

The chain couples TRBV7-3 to TRBJ2-3, with 7 nucleotides matching TRBD1. The CDR3 length is 15 residues. The germline gives CDR1 SGHTA, CDR2 FQGTGA. Trimming cost V 0 bases and J 3 bases; bases outside gene matches: 3. CDR3 nucleotide sequence: TGTGCCAGCAGCTTAACGGCCAGGGGGACAGATACGCAGTATTTT. Its protein product is CASSLTARGTDTQYF.

The chain carries TRBV25-1 and TRBJ2-7; 7 bases fit TRBD1. V lost 4 bases, J lost 0 bases, and 3 bases stayed unmatched. Germline V lookup: CDR1 MGHDK, CDR2 SYGVNS. The CDR3 runs to 14 residues. For the CDR3, the DNA is TGTGCCAGCAGTGTCTCAGGGGGCTCCTACGAGCAGTACTTC. Protein sequence: CASSVSGGSYEQYF.

This clone was counted only a few times. V gene TRBV9 combines with J gene TRBJ2-2, with D possibly being TRBD2 (6 bases). V lost 1 base to trimming and J lost 4 bases, with 11 bases between them. This CDR3 spans 15 amino acids. In germline, CDR1 is SGDLS, CDR2 YYNGEE. CDR3 in amino acids: CASSVSGLSTGELFF. The CDR3 DNA is TGTGCCAGCAGCGTATCGGGACTTAGCACCGGGGAGCTGTTTTTT.

CDR3 DNA sequence: TGCAGCGTGCAACAGGGGACCTATGGCTACACCTTC. Its translation: CSVQQGTYGYTF. The J gene is TRBJ1-2, the V gene TRBV29-1; 7 nucleotides line up with TRBD1. Per germline, CDR1 SQVTM and CDR2 ANQGSEA. CDR3 length: 12 residues. After removal of 6 bases from V and 4 bases from J, the junction contained 5 bases not matched to a gene.

CDR3 protein: CASSERGGAKNIQYF. The CDR3 coding sequence is TGCGCCAGCAGTGAGAGGGGGGGCGCCAAAAACATTCAGTACTTC. The genes are TRBV10-1 and TRBJ2-4, with D maybe TRBD2 (7 bases). This CDR3 is built from 15 residues. V was trimmed by 2 bases and J by 1 base, leaving 9 bases between them. Germline CDR1 and CDR2: WNHNN and SYGVQD (reference sequence).

V usage is TRBV5-6 and J usage is TRBJ1-2; D may be TRBD1 (6 bases). V was shortened by 2 bases and J by 2 bases, with 16 bases between the two germline ends. CDR3 size: 16 residues. Germline V lookup: CDR1 SGHDT, CDR2 YYEEEE. CDR3 protein: CASSLRGIPQNYGYTF. In DNA form, the CDR3 reads TGTGCCAGCAGCTTAAGGGGGATTCCCCAAAACTATGGCTACACCTTC.